The sequence of this T cell receptor (beta chain) was determined in a study of beta chain features in type 1 diabetes. Study conclusions and caveats: PCR may have favored shorter templates equally in patients and controls.

On average, the one heparinised blood draw given by each donor was about 100 mL. The whole isolated RNA underwent reverse transcription, so sequencing captured expressed TCRB transcripts. The assay was immunoSEQ multiplex PCR, and TCRdb's table has in-frame clones only and misses some. The table includes 120,000 to 150,000 clones, 40% to 60% detected once. Turning to this clone: Its antigen remains unknown. Other nucleotide sequences from this sample produce the same CDR3.

The specimen was Tregs from blood. The receptor's source is a man between 18 and 35 years old in good health.

As DNA, the CDR3 is TGTGCCAGCAGCTTAGTACTGGAGGGTGTCGGCGCTTTCTTT. Translation: CASSLVLEGVGAFF. The rearrangement links TRBV7-2 to TRBJ1-1; no clear D gene. Looked up from germline, CDR1 is SGHTA and CDR2 is FQGNSA. V shed 1 base and J shed 11 bases, with 17 bases lying between them. This CDR3 spans 14 amino acids.